Following are 31 T cell receptor beta chains from one sample sequenced in a study of T cells in Graves' hyperthyroidism and ophthalmopathy. Regions amplified from RNA transcripts were the TCR beta CDR3 regions. First-round RT-PCR with HTBI primers amplified the TCR CDR3 region. MiXCR was run by TCRdb on the multiplex PCR reads, yielding one entry per CDR3 protein. The data contain 500,000 to 700,000 distinct CDR3 sequences, around 17% of them singletons. The sequenced sample consisted of blood. The receptor set was obtained from a woman aged 18-29 years with Graves' hyperthyroidism.

This clonotype was found many times. The chain joins TRBV20-1 to TRBJ2-5; D unclear. Between the trimmed V and J ends, which lost 6 bases and 14 bases, there was a span of 19 bases. Germline CDR1 is DFQATT and CDR2 is SNEGSKA (reference sequence). This CDR3 is 11 amino acids long. The DNA of the CDR3 is TGCAGTGCGCATTTACTCACGGCGGATTACTTC. Residues: CSAHLLTADYF.

This chain connects TRBV4-1 to TRBJ1-1; perhaps TRBD1 as D (6 bases). This CDR3 spans 16 amino acids. V dropped 2 bases and J dropped 1 base, with 14 bases sitting between them. In germline, CDR1 is MGHRA, CDR2 YSYEKL. The CDR3, as DNA: TGCGCCAGCAGCCAACCCGGGCGGGGGCGGAACACTGAAGCTTTCTTT. Translated: CASSQPGRGRNTEAFF.

Ten or more counts support this clonotype. The chain combines TRBV12-3 or TRBV12-4 with TRBJ2-2, with D unresolved. The CDR3 totals 14 residues. Trimming pared 6 bases from V and 3 bases from J, leaving 11 bases between. The CDR3 protein is CASSQIRDTGELFF. For the CDR3, the DNA is TGTGCCAGCAGCCAAATCCGGGACACCGGGGAGCTGTTTTTT.

This clonotype has at least ten counts. The gene calls are TRBV12-3 or TRBV12-4 and TRBJ2-7; possible D gene TRBD2, 7 bases. The CDR3 runs 15 residues. Trimming left V 6 bases short and J 3 bases short, with 18 bases between. The chain's CDR3 is CASSPFGGLNYEQYF. For the CDR3, the DNA is TGTGCCAGCAGCCCCTTCGGGGGGCTGAACTACGAGCAGTACTTC.

The table lists this clonotype with a few counts. As the CDR3 is not closed by the conserved phenylalanine or tryptophan, this likely results from a read error. The rearrangement joins TRBV20-1 to TRBJ2-2; D is unresolved. This CDR3 spans 12 amino acids. The germline V gene has CDR1 DFQATT and CDR2 SNEGSKA (reference sequence). Trimming took 4 bases from V and 4 from J, leaving 7 bases between them. DNA of the CDR3: TGCAGTGCTAAGCCGGGCACCGGGGAGCTGTTTCTT. Protein product: CSAKPGTGELFL.

This clonotype came up a few times. The rearrangement joins TRBV4-1 to TRBJ1-5; possibly TRBD1 for D (6 bases). The CDR3 is 17 amino acids. Deletions cut 0 bases from V and 4 bases from J, with 16 bases between. Germline loops: CDR1 MGHRA, CDR2 YSYEKL. CDR3 sequence reads: CASSQDPWGAQNQPQHF. In DNA form, the CDR3 reads TGCGCCAGCAGCCAAGACCCTTGGGGGGCTCAAAATCAGCCCCAGCATTTT.

The table lists this clonotype with many counts. V gene TRBV13 combines with J gene TRBJ2-1, with a possible D match to TRBD2 (6 bases). CDR1 and CDR2 from the germline V gene are PRHDT and FYEKMQ (reference sequence). Trimming took off 1 base at V and 4 bases at J, with 14 bases between the two ends. The CDR3 contains 16 residues. DNA for the CDR3: TGTGCCAGCAGCTTAGACCCGGGAGTGGGATACAATGAGCAGTTCTTC. It codes for CASSLDPGVGYNEQFF.

This rearrangement joins TRBV19 to TRBJ2-1; 7 nucleotides agree with TRBD1. V lost 6 bases and J lost 0; bases outside the gene matches: 2. This CDR3 comprises 14 residues. From germline, CDR1 is LNHDA and CDR2 SQIVND (reference sequence). The chain's CDR3 is CASRDRSSYNEQFF. Here the CDR3 DNA reads TGTGCCAGTAGGGACAGGAGCTCCTACAATGAGCAGTTCTTC.

This clonotype was detected many times. V is TRBV2 and J is TRBJ2-3; 8 nucleotides align to TRBD2. J was trimmed by 5 bases and V by 6 bases; bases with no gene match: 4. The CDR3 contains 13 residues. Looked up from germline, CDR1 is SNHLY and CDR2 is FYNNEI. CDR3 amino acids: CASRWREEDTQYF. DNA for the CDR3: TGTGCCAGCAGGTGGCGGGAGGAAGATACGCAGTATTTT.

The V and J genes are TRBV20-1 and TRBJ2-7, with 11 bases fitting TRBD2. The CDR3 consists of 15 residues. Germline V gives CDR1 DFQATT, CDR2 SNEGSKA (reference sequence). V dropped 3 bases and J dropped 6; count of bases not matched to a gene: 10. The CDR3 spells CSASPRLAGSLEQYF. CDR3 DNA: TGCAGTGCTAGCCCGCGACTAGCGGGATCCCTCGAGCAGTACTTC.

As concerns this clonotype: Given a much more abundant clone one base away, this may be a read error. The rearrangement uses TRBV24-1 and TRBJ2-1; TRBD1 matches 9 bases. This CDR3 is 16 amino acids long. CDR1 is KGHDR and CDR2 is SFDVKD in the germline V gene. The CDR3 loop reads CATSDAQGQGSNEQSF. CDR3 DNA: TGTGCCACCAGTGATGCCCAAGGACAGGGGTCCAATGAGCAGTCCTTC.

There are many counts of this clonotype. The chain joins TRBV24-1 to TRBJ2-1; 8 positions agree with TRBD2. Trimming cost V 4 bases and J 5 bases; bases outside gene matches: 9. The CDR3 runs 16 residues. Germline CDR1 reads KGHDR; CDR2 reads SFDVKD. The CDR3 loop is CATSESSGSFHNEQFF. The DNA of the CDR3 is TGTGCCACCAGTGAGTCCAGCGGGAGCTTCCACAATGAGCAGTTCTTC.

This chain links TRBV30 with TRBJ1-5; D remains unclear. The germline CDR1 and CDR2 sequences are GTSNPN and SVGIG (reference sequence). V was pared by 0 bases and J by 11 bases, with 14 bases between. The CDR3 contains 13 residues. CDR3 amino acids: CAWSVGLGLSQHF. CDR3 DNA sequence: TGTGCCTGGAGTGTAGGGTTAGGTTTGTCCCAGCATTTT. Using reference TRBV30 and TRBJ1-5 for the parts outside the CDR3, the full variable domain is SQTIHQWPATLVQPVGSPLSLECTVEGTSNPNLYWYRQAAGRGLQLLFYSVGIGQISSEVPQNLSASRPQDRQFILSSKKLLLSDSGFYLCAWSVGLGLSQHFGDGTRLSIL.

This clonotype was observed many times. The rearrangement joins TRBV20-1 to TRBJ1-1; D ambiguous. There are 15 residues in the CDR3. CDR1 is DFQATT, CDR2 SNEGSKA, per germline (reference sequence). Trimming shortened V by 0 bases and J by 4 bases, and 15 bases separated the two germline ends. CDR3 region: CSARDGGSGTTEAFF. In DNA form, the CDR3 reads TGCAGTGCTAGAGATGGAGGAAGCGGTACCACTGAAGCTTTCTTT.

The chain uses TRBV10-3 and TRBJ1-5, with a tentative D call TRBD1 (5 bases). Germline assignment: CDR1 ENHRY and CDR2 SYGVKD. Trimming took off 7 bases at V and 4 bases at J, with 11 bases between the two ends. CDR3 length: 13 residues. The CDR3 region is CAIKGRINQPQHF. CDR3 nucleotides: TGTGCCATCAAGGGACGTATTAATCAGCCCCAGCATTTT.

The rearrangement uses TRBV6-1 and TRBJ1-4, with D possibly being TRBD1 (5 bases). The ends were cut back, 4 bases at V and 5 bases at J, with 14 bases in the middle. The CDR3 covers 15 residues. Germline CDR1 MNHNS, CDR2 SASEGT. CDR3 DNA sequence: TGTGCCAGCAGTGTGTCAGGGAGAAGGAATGAAAAACTGTTTTTT. The encoded protein is CASSVSGRRNEKLFF.

The chain joins TRBV27 to TRBJ1-6; D not certain. V dropped 4 bases and J dropped 2 bases, with 3 bases sitting between them. The CDR3 is 13 amino acids. From germline, CDR1 is MNHEY and CDR2 SMNVEV (reference sequence). Here the CDR3 DNA reads TGTGCCAGCAGTTGGACCTATAATTCACCCCTCCACTTT. Protein product: CASSWTYNSPLHF.

This chain connects TRBV20-1 to TRBJ1-4; TRBD1 aligns across 7 bases. With 5 bases clipped from V and 2 bases from J, the junction kept 11 bases outside the gene matches. The CDR3 spans 16 residues. In germline, CDR1 is DFQATT, CDR2 SNEGSKA (reference sequence). This CDR3 is CSARTGVVATNEKLFF. CDR3 DNA sequence: TGCAGTGCTCGAACAGGGGTAGTAGCGACTAATGAAAAACTGTTTTTT.

This clonotype came up many times. The rearrangement uses TRBV29-1 and TRBJ2-3, with a possible D match to TRBD1 (5 bases). V dropped 4 bases and J dropped 0 bases, with 8 bases sitting between them. Germline CDR1 reads SQVTM; CDR2 reads ANQGSEA. This CDR3 contains 13 residues. DNA of the CDR3: TGCAGCGTTGCTGGGGCTAGCACAGATACGCAGTATTTT. Protein product: CSVAGASTDTQYF.

This clonotype has only a few counts. The rearrangement joins TRBV4-1 to TRBJ2-1; tentatively, D is TRBD2 (6 bases). Trimming removed 2 bases from V and 4 bases from J, with 21 bases in between. The CDR3 is 18 residues long. From germline, CDR1 is MGHRA and CDR2 YSYEKL. The CDR3 DNA follows: TGCGCCAGCAGCCAATCCCCTCGGGGACTCCGGGCTTACAATGAGCAGTTCTTC. This gives the protein CASSQSPRGLRAYNEQFF.

The V call is TRBV19, the J call TRBJ2-3; D unclear. The CDR3 has 10 amino acids. From germline, CDR1 is LNHDA and CDR2 SQIVND (reference sequence). The DNA for the CDR3 is TGTGGCGCGCGGCAGGATACGCAGTATTTT. Translation: CGARQDTQYF.

In regard to this clonotype: Given a much more abundant clone one base away, this may be a read error. The gene calls are TRBV10-3 and TRBJ2-1, with 9 nucleotides matching TRBD1. This CDR3 is built from 14 residues. The germline CDR1 and CDR2 sequences are ENHRY and SYGVKD. V trimming: 10 bases; J trimming: 11 bases; junction bases outside the gene matches: 15. CDR3 coding DNA: TGTGCCAGTGCCGGGACAGGGATTTTCTATAAGCAGTTCTTC. It encodes CASAGTGIFYKQFF.

This clonotype was counted many times. The chain links TRBV2 to TRBJ2-2; TRBD1 matches 8 bases. The CDR3 extends over 14 amino acids. Per germline, CDR1 SNHLY and CDR2 FYNNEI. V was clipped by 7 bases and J by 3 bases; unmatched bases: 4. This CDR3 is CASTLTGDTGELFF. CDR3 DNA: TGTGCCAGCACACTGACAGGGGACACCGGGGAGCTGTTTTTT. Looking up the rest from reference TRBV2 and TRBJ2-2 gives the full variable domain: EPEVTQTPSHQVTQMGQEVILRCVPISNHLYFYWYRQILGQKVEFLVSFYNNEISEKSEIFDDQFSVERPDGSNFTLKIRSTKLEDSAMYFCASTLTGDTGELFFGEGSRLTVL.

This clonotype has only a few counts. The J gene is TRBJ2-5, the V gene TRBV5-1, with D maybe TRBD2 (6 bases). Germline loops: CDR1 SGHRS, CDR2 YFSETQ. V was trimmed by 0 bases and J by 1 base, leaving 13 bases between them. This CDR3 region has 16 residues. The CDR3 sequence is CASSLGSSGGQETQYF. As DNA, the CDR3 is TGCGCCAGCAGCTTGGGAAGTAGCGGAGGCCAAGAGACCCAGTACTTC.

This clonotype is a singleton in its sample. The V call is TRBV4-1, the J call TRBJ2-1; TRBD2 is a possible D gene (5 bases). V was cut by 1 base and J by 4 bases, with 14 bases left in between. The CDR3 spans 16 residues. Per germline, CDR1 MGHRA and CDR2 YSYEKL. CDR3 protein: CASSQGSGRGYNEQFF. The CDR3 bases are TGCGCCAGCAGCCAAGGGTCCGGACGGGGATACAATGAGCAGTTCTTC.

This clonotype was found many times. The rearrangement joins TRBV12-3 or TRBV12-4 to TRBJ2-1, with 14 positions matching TRBD2. With 5 bases clipped from V and 5 bases from J, the junction kept 5 bases outside the gene matches. The CDR3 contains 16 residues. CDR3 residues: CASSQWGLAGDNEQFF. Here the CDR3 DNA reads TGTGCCAGCAGTCAATGGGGACTAGCGGGAGACAATGAGCAGTTCTTC.

As regards this clonotype: A read error may explain this, as a much larger clone is one base away. The chain is built from TRBV30 and TRBJ1-4; weak D call: TRBD1 (5 bases). The V end was cut by 0 bases, the J end by 8 bases, with 10 bases between. The CDR3 contains 13 residues. From germline, CDR1 is GTSNPN and CDR2 SVGIG (reference sequence). The CDR3 DNA reads TGTGCCTGGAGTGTCTCGGGGCAGGAAAAACTGTTTTTT. The encoded protein is CAWSVSGQEKLFF.

V usage is TRBV20-1 and J usage is TRBJ2-2; 8 bases agree with TRBD2. The CDR3 covers 13 residues. Germline V gives CDR1 DFQATT, CDR2 SNEGSKA (reference sequence). J lost 10 bases, V lost 3 bases, and 7 bases had no gene match. In DNA, the CDR3 is TGCAGTGCTAGTATCGGGAGGGCCGAGGAGCTGTTTTTT. Translating it yields CSASIGRAEELFF.

There are a few counts of this clonotype. This sequence joins TRBV20-1 and TRBJ2-3, with D maybe TRBD1 (6 bases). The germline gives CDR1 DFQATT, CDR2 SNEGSKA (reference sequence). The length of the CDR3 is 16 residues. Trimming shortened V by 0 bases and J by 2 bases, and 15 bases separated the two germline ends. The CDR3 DNA reads as TGCAGTGCTAGAGAATCACAGGGTGGAATCACAGATACGCAGTATTTT. Encoded protein: CSARESQGGITDTQYF.

To note about this clonotype: Being one base from a much bigger clone, this may be a read error. The chain has TRBV6-1 and TRBJ1-6; 7 bases fit TRBD1. Trimming removed 5 bases from V and 9 bases from J; junction bases left unmatched: 7. The CDR3 sequence is 14 residues long. Germline V CDR1 and CDR2: MNHNS, SASEGT. The CDR3 loop is CASSPTGTGSPLHF. The CDR3 bases are TGTGCCAGCAGTCCGACAGGGACCGGTTCACCCCTCCACTTT.

The genes are TRBV28 and TRBJ2-7; TRBD1 is a possible D gene (5 bases). V lost 6 bases and J lost 6, with 18 bases in between. The CDR3 extends over 14 amino acids. The V gene's germline CDR1 is MDHEN and CDR2 SYDVKM. In DNA form, the CDR3 reads TGTGCCAGCAGCTTCGCCCAGGGTTTCTCCGAGCAGTACTTC. Translation gives CASSFAQGFSEQYF.